This T cell receptor beta chain is from a study of PD-1 blockade in mismatch repair-deficient tumors. Study findings and constraints: After pembrolizumab, tumor-resident clones rose rapidly, then generally contracted before radiologic responses.

On this clone: Its specificity is not known.

Sequenced by immunoSEQ multiplex PCR; TCRdb stores in-frame clones only, minus some. This sample has 76,000 or so clones; approximately 78% occur once, and the top ten carry about 6%. Germline V lookup: CDR1 MDHEN, CDR2 SYDVKM. This CDR3 contains 15 residues. The V and J ends lost 7 bases and 5 bases, in that order; junction bases with no gene match: 7. The chain uses TRBV28 and TRBJ2-2, with 10 bases identical to TRBD2. This receptor was identified in an adult with mismatch repair-deficient cancer. Sequencing used peripheral blood, obtained 44 weeks after starting pembrolizumab. CDR3 residues: CASTDLAGATGELFF. CDR3 nucleotide sequence: TGTGCCAGCACCGATCTAGCGGGGGCTACCGGGGAGCTGTTTTTT. Supplemented by reference TRBV28 and TRBJ2-2, the full variable domain reads DVKVTQSSRYLVKRTGEKVFLECVQDMDHENMFWYRQDPGLGLRLIYFSYDVKMKEKGDIPEGYSVSREKKERFSLILESASTNQTSMYLCASTDLAGATGELFFGEGSRLTVL.